Listed below are T cell receptor beta chains from one sample, sequenced in a study of CD8 T cells in Susac syndrome. From the immunoSEQ multiplex PCR reads, TCRdb called clonotypes with MiXCR, one entry per CDR3 protein. The sample lists 150,000 to 200,000 distinct CDR3 sequences, about 93% seen once, with roughly 0.13% in the top ten. Sequencing was carried out using CD4+ T cells from PBMCs. The source is a human donor in good health. Each CDR3 is given with its conserved first and last residue. The order of the fields is J gene, V gene, D gene, CDR3 protein, CDR3 DNA. D genes are given only for firm matches.

j_gene: TRBJ1-6
v_gene: TRBV6-5
d_gene: .
CDR3aa: CASSGGSGNSPLHF
CDR3nt: TGTGCCAGCAGTGGGGGGAGCGGGAATTCACCCCTCCACTTT

j_gene: TRBJ1-2
v_gene: TRBV3-1
d_gene: .
CDR3aa: CASSQNGAHYGYTF
CDR3nt: TGTGCCAGCAGCCAAAACGGGGCCCACTATGGCTACACCTTC

j_gene: TRBJ2-3
v_gene: TRBV18
d_gene: .
CDR3aa: CASSPSRDPDTQYF
CDR3nt: TGTGCCAGCTCACCATCCAGGGACCCAGATACGCAGTATTTT

j_gene: TRBJ1-2
v_gene: TRBV20-1
d_gene: TRBD1
CDR3aa: CSALLTGGYYGYTF
CDR3nt: TGCAGTGCTTTACTAACAGGGGGCTACTATGGCTACACCTTC

j_gene: TRBJ2-7
v_gene: TRBV7-2
d_gene: .
CDR3aa: CASSLTQGAYEQYF
CDR3nt: TGTGCCAGCAGCTTAACTCAAGGAGCCTACGAGCAGTACTTC

j_gene: TRBJ2-7
v_gene: TRBV20-1
d_gene: .
CDR3aa: CSVGPTGNEQYF
CDR3nt: TGCAGTGTGGGCCCAACAGGAAACGAGCAGTACTTC

j_gene: TRBJ1-5
v_gene: TRBV6-5
d_gene: .
CDR3aa: CASSYGRENQPQHF
CDR3nt: TGTGCCAGCAGTTACGGCAGGGAGAATCAGCCCCAGCATTTT

j_gene: TRBJ1-2
v_gene: TRBV23-1
d_gene: TRBD1
CDR3aa: CASSQTGEYGYTF
CDR3nt: TGCGCCAGCAGCCAGACAGGGGAGTATGGCTACACCTTC

j_gene: TRBJ2-3
v_gene: TRBV29-1
d_gene: TRBD1
CDR3aa: CSVGQESTDTQYF
CDR3nt: TGCAGCGTGGGACAGGAGAGCACAGATACGCAGTATTTT

j_gene: TRBJ1-6
v_gene: TRBV10-3
d_gene: .
CDR3aa: CAISEGRDNSPLHF
CDR3nt: TGTGCCATCAGTGAGGGTCGGGATAATTCACCCCTCCACTTT

j_gene: TRBJ2-5
v_gene: TRBV9
d_gene: .
CDR3aa: CASSVQGLSRETQYF
CDR3nt: TGTGCCAGCAGCGTGCAGGGGCTATCCCGGGAGACCCAGTACTTC

j_gene: TRBJ2-5
v_gene: TRBV5-1
d_gene: TRBD2
CDR3aa: CASSSRGDQETQYF
CDR3nt: TGCGCCAGCAGCTCGCGGGGGGATCAAGAGACCCAGTACTTC

j_gene: TRBJ2-3
v_gene: TRBV3-1
d_gene: TRBD2
CDR3aa: CASSRQLAGRTDTQYF
CDR3nt: TGTGCCAGCAGCCGTCAACTAGCGGGGCGCACAGATACGCAGTATTTT

j_gene: TRBJ2-7
v_gene: TRBV28
d_gene: TRBD1
CDR3aa: CASSFGDRVEQYF
CDR3nt: TGTGCCAGCAGTTTTGGGGACAGGGTCGAGCAGTACTTC

j_gene: TRBJ2-5
v_gene: TRBV5-1
d_gene: TRBD2
CDR3aa: CASSLELAAQETQYF
CDR3nt: TGCGCCAGCAGCTTGGAACTAGCGGCTCAAGAGACCCAGTACTTC

j_gene: TRBJ2-2
v_gene: TRBV30
d_gene: .
CDR3aa: CAWSRQNTGELFF
CDR3nt: TGTGCCTGGAGTAGGCAGAACACCGGGGAGCTGTTTTTT

j_gene: TRBJ2-3
v_gene: TRBV30
d_gene: .
CDR3aa: CAWSVTAADTQYF
CDR3nt: TGTGCCTGGAGTGTCACTGCGGCAGATACGCAGTATTTT

j_gene: TRBJ2-4
v_gene: TRBV19
d_gene: .
CDR3aa: CASSRRQDGIQYF
CDR3nt: TGTGCCAGTAGTCGACGACAGGATGGCATTCAGTACTTC

j_gene: TRBJ1-2
v_gene: TRBV24-1
d_gene: TRBD1
CDR3aa: CATSDPSGQGSYGYTF
CDR3nt: TGTGCCACCAGTGATCCCTCAGGACAGGGATCCTATGGCTACACCTTC

j_gene: TRBJ2-7
v_gene: TRBV7-2
d_gene: .
CDR3aa: CASSLEVGEQYF
CDR3nt: TGTGCCAGCAGCTTGGAGGTGGGCGAGCAGTACTTC

j_gene: TRBJ1-2
v_gene: TRBV13
d_gene: .
CDR3aa: CASSLQGWGADYGYTF
CDR3nt: TGTGCCAGCAGCCTCCAAGGATGGGGCGCGGACTATGGCTACACCTTC

j_gene: TRBJ1-1
v_gene: TRBV29-1
d_gene: .
CDR3aa: CSVQGRREAFF
CDR3nt: TGCAGCGTTCAGGGCAGGAGGGAAGCTTTCTTT

j_gene: TRBJ1-1
v_gene: TRBV29-1
d_gene: TRBD1
CDR3aa: CSVKQGASNTEAFF
CDR3nt: TGCAGCGTTAAACAGGGGGCGTCGAACACTGAAGCTTTCTTT

j_gene: TRBJ2-7
v_gene: TRBV24-1
d_gene: .
CDR3aa: CATASGGGYEQYF
CDR3nt: TGTGCCACCGCCTCCGGGGGCGGCTACGAGCAGTACTTC

j_gene: TRBJ2-3
v_gene: TRBV30
d_gene: .
CDR3aa: CAWSVGNMNTDTQYF
CDR3nt: TGTGCCTGGAGTGTCGGTAATATGAACACAGATACGCAGTATTTT

j_gene: TRBJ1-1
v_gene: TRBV3-1
d_gene: TRBD1
CDR3aa: CASSRAGGREAFF
CDR3nt: TGTGCCAGCAGCCGAGCAGGGGGCCGTGAAGCTTTCTTT

j_gene: TRBJ2-7
v_gene: TRBV3-1
d_gene: .
CDR3aa: CASSLMVSSYEQYF
CDR3nt: TGTGCCAGCAGCCTAATGGTCAGCTCCTACGAGCAGTACTTC

j_gene: TRBJ2-7
v_gene: TRBV7-2
d_gene: TRBD2
CDR3aa: CASSLGAGRTRNSYEQYF
CDR3nt: TGTGCCAGCAGCTTAGGAGCAGGTCGGACTAGGAACTCCTACGAGCAGTACTTC

j_gene: TRBJ2-7
v_gene: TRBV4-3
d_gene: .
CDR3aa: CASSRIIDGAYEQYF
CDR3nt: TGCGCCAGCAGCCGTATTATAGACGGGGCCTACGAGCAGTACTTC

j_gene: TRBJ1-2
v_gene: TRBV9
d_gene: .
CDR3aa: CASKGESYGYTF
CDR3nt: TGTGCCAGCAAAGGGGAAAGCTATGGCTACACCTTC

j_gene: TRBJ1-5
v_gene: TRBV20-1
d_gene: .
CDR3aa: CSARDPREIQPQHF
CDR3nt: TGCAGTGCTAGAGACCCCAGGGAGATTCAGCCCCAGCATTTT

j_gene: TRBJ1-1
v_gene: TRBV20-1
d_gene: .
CDR3aa: CSARRGRATEAFF
CDR3nt: TGCAGTGCCCGGCGGGGAAGAGCCACTGAAGCTTTCTTT

j_gene: TRBJ2-1
v_gene: TRBV7-9
d_gene: TRBD1
CDR3aa: CASSLIGQGLGEQFF
CDR3nt: TGTGCCAGCAGCTTAATTGGACAGGGACTGGGTGAGCAGTTCTTC

j_gene: TRBJ1-5
v_gene: TRBV9
d_gene: .
CDR3aa: CASSVGVGLGQPQHF
CDR3nt: TGTGCCAGCAGCGTAGGGGTAGGGCTAGGTCAGCCCCAGCATTTT

j_gene: TRBJ2-2
v_gene: TRBV27
d_gene: TRBD2
CDR3aa: CASSLETSAGELFF
CDR3nt: TGTGCCAGCAGTTTAGAGACTAGCGCCGGGGAGCTGTTTTTT

j_gene: TRBJ2-3
v_gene: TRBV2
d_gene: .
CDR3aa: CASTWGGTDTQYF
CDR3nt: TGTGCCAGCACGTGGGGAGGCACAGATACGCAGTATTTT

j_gene: TRBJ2-7
v_gene: TRBV7-3
d_gene: TRBD1
CDR3aa: CASSQTGAYEQYF
CDR3nt: TGTGCCAGCAGCCAGACAGGGGCCTACGAGCAGTACTTC

j_gene: TRBJ1-2
v_gene: TRBV29-1
d_gene: .
CDR3aa: CSVWAGDGYTF
CDR3nt: TGCAGCGTTTGGGCAGGGGATGGCTACACCTTC

j_gene: TRBJ2-5
v_gene: TRBV6-2/TRBV6-3
d_gene: TRBD2
CDR3aa: CASRVSGGKGETQYF
CDR3nt: TGTGCCAGCAGAGTTAGCGGGGGAAAGGGAGAGACCCAGTACTTC

j_gene: TRBJ2-7
v_gene: TRBV15
d_gene: TRBD1
CDR3aa: CATTAGQGAAYEQYF
CDR3nt: TGTGCCACCACCGCGGGACAGGGGGCGGCCTACGAGCAGTACTTC

j_gene: TRBJ2-5
v_gene: TRBV10-3
d_gene: .
CDR3aa: CAISESTGQETQYF
CDR3nt: TGTGCCATCAGTGAGTCGACAGGCCAAGAGACCCAGTACTTC

j_gene: TRBJ2-2
v_gene: TRBV7-2
d_gene: TRBD1
CDR3aa: CASSVRDRGPNTGELFF
CDR3nt: TGTGCCAGCAGCGTCCGGGACAGGGGGCCCAACACCGGGGAGCTGTTTTTT

j_gene: TRBJ1-1
v_gene: TRBV20-1
d_gene: .
CDR3aa: CSADDGTEAFF
CDR3nt: TGCAGTGCCGACGACGGCACTGAAGCTTTCTTT

j_gene: TRBJ1-1
v_gene: TRBV9
d_gene: TRBD1
CDR3aa: CASSKGQGTRNTEAFF
CDR3nt: TGTGCCAGCAGCAAAGGACAGGGGACGAGGAACACTGAAGCTTTCTTT

j_gene: TRBJ2-2
v_gene: TRBV18
d_gene: .
CDR3aa: CASSPPGTVNTGELFF
CDR3nt: TGTGCCAGCTCGCCCCCGGGGACGGTGAACACCGGGGAGCTGTTTTTT